These T cell receptor beta chains were read from a single sample in a study. A single record per CDR3 protein comes from TCRdb applying MiXCR to the 5' RACE reads. The sample comprises roughly 40,000 distinct CDR3 sequences, 15% to 20% of which are singletons, and approximately 2.9% rests with the top ten. The material sequenced was naive CD4+ T cells sorted from a lymph node. Every receptor here comes from a female donor with breast cancer. Each CDR3 is given with its conserved first and last residue. A D gene is named only where the DNA matches it firmly. Expanded clones get a size class; other rows say once, few or many, or leave the size out.

size | J | D | V | CDR3 | DNA
many | TRBJ1-3 | . | TRBV7-2 | CASSFAPRGSGNTIYF | TGTGCCAGCAGCTTCGCACCTCGAGGCTCTGGAAACACCATATATTTT
. | TRBJ2-3 | . | TRBV15 | CATSQGPERNTQYF | TGTGCCACCAGCCAAGGTCCGGAACGAAATACGCAGTATTTT
many | TRBJ1-1 | TRBD1 | TRBV20-1 | CSAPGQEGGLGTEAFF | TGCAGTGCACCGGGACAGGAAGGGGGGCTCGGCACTGAAGCTTTCTTT
. | TRBJ2-7 | TRBD1 | TRBV29-1 | CSVEDGPRGQGSYEQYF | TGCAGCGTTGAAGATGGACCGAGAGGACAGGGGTCCTACGAGCAGTACTTC
many | TRBJ1-2 | . | TRBV20-1 | CSASMAAGYGYTF | TGCAGTGCTAGTATGGCCGCGGGCTATGGCTACACCTTC
. | TRBJ2-2 | . | TRBV7-9 | CASSSLRGGPGELFF | TGTGCCAGCAGCTCGCTCCGTGGGGGGCCCGGGGAGCTGTTTTTT
few | TRBJ2-7 | . | TRBV20-1 | CSAGGGGSYEQYF | TGCAGTGCTGGAGGGGGGGGGTCCTACGAGCAGTACTTC
many | TRBJ2-3 | . | TRBV20-1 | CSASTGGGTDTQYF | TGCAGTGCTAGTACCGGGGGTGGGACAGATACGCAGTATTTT
many | TRBJ1-2 | . | TRBV7-2 | CASTLSGQVTASYGYTF | TGTGCCAGCACCCTATCCGGGCAAGTGACAGCCTCCTATGGCTACACCTTC
. | TRBJ1-2 | TRBD1 | TRBV4-1 | CASSQESGGQGGYGYTF | TGCGCCAGCAGCCAAGAGTCAGGGGGACAGGGAGGCTATGGCTACACCTTC
many | TRBJ1-5 | . | TRBV5-6 | CASSTMAGGEQPQHF | TGTGCCAGCAGCACAATGGCGGGGGGCGAACAGCCCCAGCATTTT
few | TRBJ2-2 | TRBD1 | TRBV5-1 | CASSLTGGYTGELFF | TGCGCCAGCAGCCTGACAGGGGGATACACCGGGGAGCTGTTTTTT
. | TRBJ2-2 | . | TRBV5-1 | CASSLALTGELFF | TGCGCCAGCAGCTTGGCATTAACCGGGGAGCTGTTTTTT
. | TRBJ1-2 | TRBD1 | TRBV7-2 | CASSLSTGIGVNYGYTF | TGTGCCAGCAGCCTCTCGACAGGGATAGGAGTCAACTATGGCTACACCTTC
once | TRBJ2-1 | . | TRBV5-1 | CASSVGLTYNEQFF | TGCGCCAGCAGCGTTGGGTTAACCTACAATGAGCAGTTCTTC
. | TRBJ2-7 | . | TRBV5-1 | CASSLDNHERYF | TGCGCCAGCAGTCTCGACAACCACGAGCGGTACTTC
many | TRBJ1-5 | TRBD1 | TRBV5-5 | CASSQGQGINQPQHF | TGTGCCAGCAGCCAGGGACAGGGTATCAATCAGCCCCAGCATTTT
medium-sized | TRBJ2-4 | . | TRBV6-5 | CASSSTGSDIQYF | TGTGCCAGCAGTTCCACAGGGTCCGACATTCAGTACTTC
. | TRBJ2-1 | TRBD2 | TRBV7-2 | CASSQGLAGTNEQFF | TGTGCCAGCAGCCAAGGACTAGCGGGGACTAATGAGCAGTTCTTC
. | TRBJ2-4 | . | TRBV12-3/TRBV12-4 | CASSLRPPGIKGKNIQYF | TGTGCCAGCAGTTTAAGGCCACCGGGGATTAAGGGCAAAAACATTCAGTACTTC
few | TRBJ2-3 | TRBD2 | TRBV5-6 | CASSLGLAGHTSTDTQYF | TGTGCCAGCAGCTTGGGGCTAGCGGGGCATACTAGCACAGATACGCAGTATTTT
many | TRBJ2-2 | . | TRBV29-1 | CSVENGQVLGELFF | TGCAGCGTTGAAAACGGGCAGGTATTGGGGGAGCTGTTTTTT
. | TRBJ2-1 | . | TRBV9 | CASSGNEQFF | TGTGCCAGCAGCGGCAATGAGCAGTTCTTC
few | TRBJ2-5 | . | TRBV28 | CASIPGAEETQYF | TGTGCCAGCATTCCAGGGGCAGAGGAGACCCAGTACTTC
many | TRBJ2-1 | . | TRBV7-9 | CASSLDRIHNEQFF | TGTGCCAGCAGCTTGGACCGAATCCACAATGAGCAGTTCTTC
few | TRBJ1-2 | TRBD1 | TRBV2 | CASSEVDRGNGYTF | TGTGCCAGCAGTGAAGTGGACAGGGGAAATGGCTACACCTTC
. | TRBJ1-2 | . | TRBV6-1 | CASSEEAYGRVKGYTF | TGTGCCAGCAGTGAAGAAGCGTACGGCAGGGTAAAAGGCTACACCTTC
few | TRBJ1-5 | . | TRBV12-3/TRBV12-4 | CASSPQQGLNQPQHF | TGTGCCAGCAGTCCTCAACAGGGCTTAAATCAGCCCCAGCATTTT
. | TRBJ2-5 | TRBD1 | TRBV20-1 | CSAEGQGEETQYF | TGCAGTGCTGAGGGACAGGGAGAAGAGACCCAGTACTTC
. | TRBJ2-2 | . | TRBV7-8 | CASSLVGAAGGTGELFF | TGTGCCAGCAGCTTAGTCGGAGCGGCCGGAGGGACCGGGGAGCTGTTTTTT
few | TRBJ2-3 | TRBD1 | TRBV7-9 | CASSAGDSYTDTQYF | TGTGCCAGCAGCGCCGGGGACAGCTACACAGATACGCAGTATTTT
. | TRBJ2-3 | TRBD1 | TRBV7-3 | CASSSGQDTDTQYF | TGTGCCAGCAGCTCCGGACAGGACACAGATACGCAGTATTTT
many | TRBJ1-6 | TRBD1 | TRBV5-1 | CASSLGQGRSGSPLHF | TGCGCCAGCAGCCTGGGACAGGGCCGATCTGGTTCACCCCTCCACTTT
medium-sized | TRBJ2-5 | . | TRBV5-1 | CASRFGTHQETQYF | TGCGCCAGCAGATTCGGGACACACCAAGAGACCCAGTACTTC
many | TRBJ2-2 | . | TRBV7-2 | CASSFLREVTGELFF | TGTGCCAGCAGCTTTTTGAGGGAGGTCACCGGGGAGCTGTTTTTT